This T cell receptor (beta chain) was retrieved from a study of blood T cell repertoires in COVID-19. For the study at large: Samples representing acute and convalescent COVID-19 were sourced from the United States, Italy and Spain. Sources were T cells, B-cell-depleted T cells, or PBMCs; the material itself was cDNA or gDNA.

Note on this clone: In the same sample, other DNA sequences code for this CDR3.

Authors' data handling: Reference gene primers were amplified, and this amplification served to estimate nucleated cell counts. The repertoire was sequenced with immunoSEQ multiplex PCR; TCRdb's copy has only in-frame clones and lacks some. Clonal size and the V and J genes are those of that table, whereas D and trimming came from the DNA. The table has about 220,000 clones, 75% to 85% seen once. V gave up 1 base and J gave up 0 bases, with 7 bases separating them. The CDR3 is 15 amino acids. Germline V CDR1 and CDR2: MNHNS, SASEGT. The chain couples TRBV6-1 to TRBJ2-1; possibly TRBD1 for D (5 bases). This sequence was found in a man between 45 and 60 years old with active or convalescent COVID-19. Sequencing was done on a sample of peripheral blood. The CDR3 DNA reads as TGTGCCAGCAGTGAAGACAGGTACTCCTACAATGAGCAGTTCTTC. Translating gives CASSEDRYSYNEQFF.